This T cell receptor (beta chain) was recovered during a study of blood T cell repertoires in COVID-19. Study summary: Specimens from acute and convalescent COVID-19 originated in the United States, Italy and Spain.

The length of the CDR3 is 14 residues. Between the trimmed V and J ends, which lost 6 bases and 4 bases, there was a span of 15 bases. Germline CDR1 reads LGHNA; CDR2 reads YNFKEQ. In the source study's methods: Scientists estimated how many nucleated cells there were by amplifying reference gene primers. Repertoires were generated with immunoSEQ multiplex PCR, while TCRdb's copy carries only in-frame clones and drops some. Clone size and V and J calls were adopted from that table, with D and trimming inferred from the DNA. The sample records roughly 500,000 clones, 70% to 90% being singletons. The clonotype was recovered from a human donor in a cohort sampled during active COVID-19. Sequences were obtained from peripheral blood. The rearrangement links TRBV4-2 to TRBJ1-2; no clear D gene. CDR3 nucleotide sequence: TGTGCCAGCAGAAGACCGGGAGGTGGCTATGGCTACACCTTC. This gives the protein CASRRPGGGYGYTF.